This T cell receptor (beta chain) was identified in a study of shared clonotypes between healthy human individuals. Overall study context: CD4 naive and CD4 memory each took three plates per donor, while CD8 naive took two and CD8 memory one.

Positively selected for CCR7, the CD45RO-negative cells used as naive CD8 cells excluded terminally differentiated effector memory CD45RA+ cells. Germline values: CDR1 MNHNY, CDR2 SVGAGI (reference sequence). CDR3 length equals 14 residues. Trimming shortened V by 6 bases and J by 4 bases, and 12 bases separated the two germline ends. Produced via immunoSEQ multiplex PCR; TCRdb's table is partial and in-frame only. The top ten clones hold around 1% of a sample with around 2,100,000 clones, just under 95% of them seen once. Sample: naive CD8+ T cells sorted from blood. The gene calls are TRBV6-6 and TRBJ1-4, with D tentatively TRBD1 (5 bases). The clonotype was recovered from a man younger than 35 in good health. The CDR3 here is CASSLTGVNEKLFF. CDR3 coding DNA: TGTGCCAGCAGCCTCACGGGGGTTAATGAAAAACTGTTTTTT.